These 26 T cell receptor beta chains originate from one sample sequenced in a study of a mutant IDH1 vaccine in newly diagnosed glioma. Time point: week 35, safety follow-up. The study gave 300 ug of mutant IDH1 20-mer peptide per vaccine dose, with topical imiquimod. No antigens are known for them. This table comes from immunoSEQ multiplex PCR, and its TCRdb copy is limited to in-frame clones, with some not included. The sample gives about 65,000 clones, more than 80% of which show up once; roughly 5.2% is in the top ten. The sample was PBMCs, taken from a glioma patient whose treatment included an IDH1 peptide vaccine. The receptors were sampled from a man aged 35-49 years with glioma.

This rearrangement joins TRBV18 to TRBJ2-7; D remains unclear. The germline V gene encodes CDR1 KGHSH and CDR2 LQKENI. The V end lost 2 bases, the J end lost 6 bases, and 20 bases lay between the germline ends. This CDR3 contains 16 residues. CDR3 DNA sequence: TGTGCCAGCTCACCAGAGACCCCCCCTTTACTATCCGAGCAGTACTTC. Translation: CASSPETPPLLSEQYF.

The V and J genes are TRBV27 and TRBJ2-1, with 11 positions matching TRBD2. This CDR3 has 16 residues. V lost 4 bases, J lost 2 bases, and 4 bases stayed unmatched. Germline-derived CDR1 and CDR2 are MNHEY and SMNVEV (reference sequence). DNA for the CDR3: TGTGCCAGCAGTTGGAAGGGACTAGCGGCCTACAATGAGCAGTTCTTC. It codes for CASSWKGLAAYNEQFF.

The sample holds a few counts of this clone. The chain has TRBV15 and TRBJ2-1; the match to TRBD2 covers 7 bases. Per germline, CDR1 LNHNV and CDR2 YYDKDF (reference sequence). V was clipped by 0 bases and J by 12 bases; unmatched bases: 2. This CDR3 comprises 12 residues. The CDR3 nucleotides are TGTGCCACCAGCAGAGAGGGGGGGAGGCAGTTCTTC. It codes for CATSREGGRQFF.

This clone was detected only once. The gene calls are TRBV10-1 and TRBJ2-1, with unresolved D. V was clipped by 3 bases and J by 5 bases, with 8 bases between them. There are 13 residues in the CDR3. The V gene's germline CDR1 is WNHNN and CDR2 SYGVQD (reference sequence). CDR3 sequence: CASSETLDNEQFF. The DNA for the CDR3 is TGCGCCAGCAGTGAAACCTTGGACAATGAGCAGTTCTTC.

The chain is built from TRBV4-2 and TRBJ2-7; 8 nucleotides line up with TRBD1. The ends lost 1 base at V and 3 bases at J; junction bases unmatched: 5. Per germline, CDR1 LGHNA and CDR2 YNFKEQ. This CDR3 is built from 15 residues. This CDR3 is CASSQGTGTLYEQYF. The CDR3, as DNA: TGTGCCAGCAGCCAAGGGACAGGGACACTCTACGAGCAGTACTTC.

The chain couples TRBV4-1 to TRBJ2-7; no clear D gene. With 0 bases removed from V and 3 bases from J, the gap between germline ends came to 12 bases. Germline V lookup: CDR1 MGHRA, CDR2 YSYEKL. CDR3 length: 15 residues. CDR3 DNA: TGCGCCAGCAGCCAAGAAACAGCGACAAACTACGAGCAGTACTTC. This translates into CASSQETATNYEQYF.

In its sample, this clone was seen once. This CDR3 is CASSYSTGRGGYTF. The CDR3 DNA sequence: TGTGCCAGCAGTTACTCGACAGGGCGTGGTGGCTACACCTTC. The chain recombines TRBV6-5 with TRBJ1-2; 7 nucleotides align to TRBD1. J lost 7 bases, V lost 0 bases, and 5 bases had no gene match. Per the germline V gene, CDR1 is MNHEY and CDR2 is SVGAGI. This CDR3 has 14 residues.

The chain links TRBV5-1 to TRBJ2-7; D is undetermined. The CDR3 loop spans 11 amino acids. Trimming cost V 4 bases and J 2 bases, with 4 bases left between them. Germline V gene sequence: CDR1 SGHRS, CDR2 YFSETQ. This CDR3 is CASSNTYEQYF. CDR3 DNA sequence: TGCGCCAGCAGCAACACCTACGAGCAGTACTTC. Based on the CDR3 plus reference TRBV5-1 and TRBJ2-7, the full variable domain is KAGVTQTPRYLIKTRGQQVTLSCSPISGHRSVSWYQQTPGQGLQFLFEYFSETQRNKGNFPGRFSGRQFSNSRSEMNVSTLELGDSALYLCASSNTYEQYFGPGTRLTVT.

The chain joins TRBV6-4 to TRBJ1-1, with D possibly TRBD1 on 5 matching bases. Per germline, CDR1 MRHNA and CDR2 SNTAGT. The CDR3 consists of 15 residues. V was shortened by 3 bases and J by 5 bases, with 16 bases between the two germline ends. DNA of the CDR3: TGTGCCAGCAGTGAAATGGCGGGGCGCGGTACTGAAGCTTTCTTT. Amino acids: CASSEMAGRGTEAFF.

V gene TRBV9 combines with J gene TRBJ2-4, with a tentative D call TRBD1 (6 bases). Trimming stripped 0 bases from V and 0 bases from J, with 13 bases between. This CDR3 region has 17 residues. Germline CDR1 reads SGDLS; CDR2 reads YYNGEE. CDR3 amino acids: CASSVEGDPLAKNIQYF. Here the CDR3 DNA reads TGTGCCAGCAGCGTAGAGGGGGACCCTTTAGCCAAAAACATTCAGTACTTC.

The CDR3 nucleotides are TGCGCCAGCAGCTTGGTCGGCGGAGGTTCTGGGGAGCAGTACTTC. Translating gives CASSLVGGGSGEQYF. The chain couples TRBV5-1 to TRBJ2-7; D possibly corresponds to TRBD2 (5 bases). This CDR3 has 15 residues. Germline V gene data show CDR1 as SGHRS and CDR2 as YFSETQ. V was cut by 0 bases and J by 7 bases, with 17 bases left in between. Variable domain in full (rest from reference TRBV5-1 and TRBJ2-7): KAGVTQTPRYLIKTRGQQVTLSCSPISGHRSVSWYQQTPGQGLQFLFEYFSETQRNKGNFPGRFSGRQFSNSRSEMNVSTLELGDSALYLCASSLVGGGSGEQYFGPGTRLTVT.

This chain links TRBV12-5 with TRBJ1-3; no definite D call. The CDR3 covers 14 residues. The germline V gene has CDR1 LGHNT and CDR2 FRNRAP. The V and J ends lost 1 base and 3 bases respectively, with 7 bases between them. The CDR3 nucleotides read TGTGCTAGTGGTTTGGACACAATTGGAAACACCATATATTTT. It encodes CASGLDTIGNTIYF. Based on the CDR3 plus reference TRBV12-5 and TRBJ1-3, the full variable domain is DARVTQTPRHKVTEMGQEVTMRCQPILGHNTVFWYRQTMMQGLELLAYFRNRAPLDDSGMPKDRFSAEMPDATLATLKIQPSEPRDSAVYFCASGLDTIGNTIYFGEGSWLTVV.

The rearrangement uses TRBV4-1 and TRBJ2-2, with a possible D match to TRBD2 (5 bases). The V end was cut by 0 bases, the J end by 3 bases, with 11 bases between. The CDR3 loop spans 16 amino acids. Germline CDR1 is MGHRA and CDR2 is YSYEKL. CDR3 nucleotide sequence: TGCGCCAGCAGCCAAGATTATCCTAGCTACACCGGGGAGCTGTTTTTT. It encodes CASSQDYPSYTGELFF.

The CDR3 protein is CASSLVDPPWGRGDTQYF. As DNA, the CDR3 is TGCGCCAGCAGCTTGGTAGACCCCCCATGGGGGAGGGGAGATACGCAGTATTTT. This rearrangement joins TRBV5-1 to TRBJ2-3, with 7 bases lining up with TRBD2. This CDR3 has 18 amino acids. The ends lost 0 bases at V and 5 bases at J; junction bases unmatched: 15. In germline, CDR1 is SGHRS, CDR2 YFSETQ.

The rearrangement uses TRBV10-3 and TRBJ2-7, with D unresolved. The CDR3 contains 14 residues. CDR1 and CDR2 from the germline V gene are ENHRY and SYGVKD. The DNA of the CDR3 is TGTGCGTCGGCTCGGGTTTCAATTCAGGACGAGCAGTACTTC. It is translated as CASARVSIQDEQYF.

V is TRBV27 and J is TRBJ1-6; weak D call: TRBD1 (6 bases). V lost 7 bases, J lost 0 bases, and 16 bases lay in between. Germline-derived CDR1 and CDR2 are MNHEY and SMNVEV (reference sequence). This CDR3 is built from 17 residues. This CDR3 reads CASNAGRGSSYNSPLHF. For the CDR3, the DNA is TGTGCCAGCAACGCGGGGAGGGGGAGCTCCTATAATTCACCCCTCCACTTT.

This chain links TRBV7-6 with TRBJ1-1; D is unclear. V gave up 5 bases and J gave up 1 base, with 11 bases separating them. Germline V CDR1 and CDR2: SGHVS, FNYEAQ. The CDR3 runs to 14 residues. The chain's CDR3 is CASSPWIRNTEAFF. The CDR3 region has the DNA TGTGCCAGCAGCCCCTGGATCCGGAACACTGAAGCTTTCTTT. The full variable domain, rest sourced from reference TRBV7-6 and TRBJ1-1, is GAGVSQSPRYKVTKRGQDVALRCDPISGHVSLYWYRQALGQGPEFLTYFNYEAQQDKSGLPNDRFSAERPEGSISTLTIQRTEQRDSAMYRCASSPWIRNTEAFFGQGTRLTVV.

The J gene is TRBJ2-3, the V gene TRBV7-2; D gene ambiguous. The CDR3 loop spans 13 amino acids. V dropped 1 base and J dropped 4 bases, with 6 bases sitting between them. Germline CDR1 reads SGHTA; CDR2 reads FQGNSA. The CDR3 reads CASSLVSSDTQYF. The CDR3 coding sequence is TGTGCCAGCAGCTTAGTATCGTCAGATACGCAGTATTTT.

J is TRBJ2-5 and V is TRBV10-2, with no clear D. CDR3 size: 11 residues. The germline CDR1 and CDR2 sequences are WSHSY and SAAADI. Trimming pared 2 bases from V and 5 bases from J, leaving 3 bases between. The CDR3 is CASSEGETQYF. The DNA for the CDR3 is TGCGCCAGCAGTGAGGGGGAGACCCAGTACTTC.

This clone turned up a few times. This chain uses TRBV29-1 with TRBJ1-2; D ambiguous. Trimming removed 3 bases at V and 4 bases at J, with 3 bases between. Germline V lookup: CDR1 SQVTM, CDR2 ANQGSEA. The length of the CDR3 is 10 residues. CDR3 nucleotide sequence: TGCAGCGTTGAGGCCTATGGCTACACCTTC. This encodes CSVEAYGYTF.

V usage is TRBV27 and J usage is TRBJ2-5; the match to TRBD2 covers 12 bases. In germline, CDR1 is MNHEY, CDR2 SMNVEV (reference sequence). The trim removed 4 bases at V and 7 bases at J, leaving 7 bases unmatched. This CDR3 comprises 15 residues. As DNA, the CDR3 is TGTGCCAGCAGTTCTAGCGGGAGGGTATTAGGGACCCAGTACTTC. As protein: CASSSSGRVLGTQYF.

The chain recombines TRBV5-1 with TRBJ2-4; 7 nucleotides align to TRBD1. CDR1 SGHRS and CDR2 YFSETQ come from the germline V gene. The CDR3 spans 16 residues. The J segment lost 0 bases and the V segment lost 4 bases, leaving 7 bases of the junction unmatched. DNA for the CDR3: TGCGCCAGCAGCCCCGGACAGGCACTAGCCAAAAACATTCAGTACTTC. This gives the protein CASSPGQALAKNIQYF.

This chain links TRBV29-1 with TRBJ2-7; TRBD2 is a possible D gene (5 bases). This CDR3 has 14 residues. V shed 6 bases and J shed 4 bases, with 19 bases lying between them. CDR1 SQVTM and CDR2 ANQGSEA come from the germline V gene. The CDR3 reads CSVAAQRGKYEQYF. In DNA, the CDR3 is TGCAGCGTCGCTGCTCAAAGAGGGAAGTACGAGCAGTACTTC.

The chain recombines TRBV6-6 with TRBJ2-5; no clear D gene. The better agreement between TRBJ2-7 and the DNA end casts doubt on the J call. The germline gives CDR1 MNHNY, CDR2 SVGAGI (reference sequence). The CDR3 sequence is 11 residues long. CDR3 amino acids: CASSPAIEQYF. The CDR3, as DNA: TGTGCCAGCAGTCCTGCCATCGAGCAGTACTTC.

This clone has just a few counts. The rearrangement joins TRBV7-2 to TRBJ1-2, with 9 bases that match TRBD1. This CDR3 is 14 amino acids long. CDR1 is SGHTA, CDR2 FQGNSA, per germline. Unmatched junction bases numbered 5, after V lost 1 base and J lost 8 bases. CDR3 protein: CASSLDRTGVGYTF. CDR3 sequence (DNA): TGTGCCAGCAGCTTAGATCGGACAGGGGTAGGCTACACCTTC.

V is TRBV6-5 and J is TRBJ1-2, with D uncertain. Between the trimmed V and J ends, which lost 6 bases and 4 bases, there was a span of 15 bases. Germline-derived CDR1 and CDR2 are MNHEY and SVGAGI. This CDR3 comprises 14 residues. The CDR3 protein is CASRSTDPGYGYTF. The CDR3 bases are TGTGCCAGCAGATCAACAGACCCTGGCTATGGCTACACCTTC.